This T cell receptor beta chain was retrieved from a study of cytomegalovirus exposure and HLA in healthy donors. J gave up 9 bases and V 6 bases, and 8 bases lay outside the gene matches. The CDR3 is 15 amino acids. The germline gives CDR1 MDHEN, CDR2 SYDVKM. PCR amplification relied on 60 Vbeta primers (plus 13 Jbeta primers). Using immunoSEQ multiplex PCR, the repertoire was profiled, and TCRdb retains in-frame clones only, with some absent. The sample holds 85,000 to 120,000 clones; 63% are singletons and the top ten take about 4.9%. Findings and limits, study-wide: Across donors, most TCRs were seen rarely, yet some public ones were widespread. Listed as cytomegalovirus-associated were 150 to 200 TCR beta chains.

Of note for this clone: Its target is unknown.

The genes are TRBV28 and TRBJ2-2; 12 bases line up with TRBD2. The clonotype originates from a human donor in good health. Sequenced sample: PBMCs. The CDR3 is CASSRLAGVARELFF. CDR3 DNA sequence: TGTGCCAGCAGCAGACTAGCGGGAGTGGCCAGGGAGCTGTTTTTT.